Presented here are 12 T cell receptor beta chains from one specimen sequenced in a study of breast tumors, draining lymph nodes, adjacent tissues. From the multiplex PCR reads, TCRdb called clonotypes with MiXCR, one entry per CDR3 protein. There are about 180,000 distinct CDR3 sequences in the sample; 33% occur only once, and less than 4% lies in the top ten. Axillary draining lymph nodes of breast cancer patients supplied the node samples. Specimen: axillary lymph node tissue. These receptors were obtained from a female donor with breast cancer. Some clones in this sample may be carry-over from other donors' samples.

V gene TRBV19 combines with J gene TRBJ2-6; TRBD1 agrees at 7 bases. The CDR3 sequence is 15 residues long. J gave up 6 bases and V 6 bases, and 8 bases lay outside the gene matches. Germline V CDR1 and CDR2: LNHDA, SQIVND (reference sequence). Here the CDR3 DNA reads TGTGCCAGTAGACCAACAGGGGTATCGGCCAACGTCCTGACTTTC. It is translated as CASRPTGVSANVLTF.

In its sample, this clonotype was seen many times. V gene TRBV5-4 combines with J gene TRBJ1-2; weak D call: TRBD1 (5 bases). This CDR3 has 14 residues. V lost 4 bases, J lost 5 bases, and 15 bases lay in between. The germline CDR1 and CDR2 sequences are SGHNT and YYREEE (reference sequence). In DNA form, the CDR3 reads TGTGCCAGCAGCCTCCCAGGGTCCTGGTATGGCTACACCTTC. Its protein is CASSLPGSWYGYTF.

This clonotype was counted many times. The chain recombines TRBV30 with TRBJ1-6, with D perhaps matching TRBD1 (5 bases). Per germline, CDR1 GTSNPN and CDR2 SVGIG (reference sequence). This CDR3 contains 14 residues. V lost 0 bases, J lost 10 bases, and 13 bases lay in between. The CDR3 protein is CAWSVEGWRSPLHF. The CDR3 coding sequence is TGTGCCTGGAGTGTAGAGGGGTGGAGATCACCCCTCCACTTT.

This clonotype appeared many times. The chain links TRBV5-6 to TRBJ2-1; D ambiguous. Trimming removed 0 bases at V and 7 bases at J, with 11 bases between. There are 14 residues in the CDR3. Germline-derived CDR1 and CDR2 are SGHDT and YYEEEE. CDR3: CASSLVANRNEQFF. DNA for the CDR3: TGTGCCAGCAGCTTGGTGGCTAATCGGAATGAGCAGTTCTTC.

This clonotype was detected a few times. Being one base from a much bigger clone, this may be a read error. This chain connects TRBV6-5 to TRBJ1-2; a weak D match, TRBD1 (5 bases). V was clipped by 5 bases and J by 8 bases, with 12 bases between them. This CDR3 region has 12 residues. Germline values: CDR1 MNHEY, CDR2 SVGAGI. CDR3 sequence: CASSRGGGGYTF. Written as DNA, the CDR3 is TGTGCCAGCAGTCGGGGTGGGGGAGGCTACACCTTC.

This clonotype has ten or more counts. The rearrangement uses TRBV4-1 and TRBJ1-5; D is possibly TRBD1 (5 bases). The CDR3 is made up of 13 amino acids. Trimming left V 0 bases short and J 6 bases short, with 6 bases between. Germline CDR1 reads MGHRA; CDR2 reads YSYEKL. The CDR3 is CASSQDGAQPQHF. DNA of the CDR3: TGCGCCAGCAGCCAAGACGGGGCTCAGCCCCAGCATTTT.

Comment on this clonotype: This may be a read error: a much more frequent sequence differs by one nucleotide. This chain uses TRBV6-2 or TRBV6-3 with TRBJ2-7; no clear D. The CDR3 is 11 residues long. The germline CDR1 and CDR2 sequences are MNHEY and SVGEGT. V was trimmed by 5 bases and J by 6 bases, leaving 8 bases between them. The CDR3 DNA sequence: TGTGCCAGCAGTCACACGGGCGAGCAGTACTTC. The encoded protein is CASSHTGEQYF.

This clonotype was recorded at least ten times. This chain joins TRBV5-1 and TRBJ2-5; 10 bases fit TRBD1. Germline CDR1 SGHRS, CDR2 YFSETQ. V dropped 3 bases and J dropped 4; count of bases not matched to a gene: 9. CDR3 length: 16 residues. CDR3 coding DNA: TGCGCCAGCAGCTCGGTAGGACAGGGGGTTGGAGAGACCCAGTACTTC. Protein: CASSSVGQGVGETQYF.

This clonotype came up many times. The chain links TRBV30 to TRBJ2-7; TRBD2 might be the D (7 bases). Germline V lookup: CDR1 GTSNPN, CDR2 SVGIG (reference sequence). This CDR3 is 14 amino acids long. V dropped 0 bases and J dropped 4 bases, with 13 bases sitting between them. CDR3: CAWSVGGVGYEQYF. DNA for the CDR3: TGTGCCTGGAGTGTAGGGGGGGTCGGTTACGAGCAGTACTTC.

Concerning this clonotype: With a much larger clone just one base away, this may be a read error. The chain has TRBV6-5 and TRBJ2-1; 11 bases are a match to TRBD1. The germline gives CDR1 MNHEY, CDR2 SVGAGI. The CDR3 covers 17 residues. In nucleotides, the CDR3 is TGTGCCAGCAGTTACGGACAGGGGGCCCGCTCCTACAGTGAGCAGTTCTTC. Residues: CASSYGQGARSYSEQFF.

At least ten counts were recorded for this clonotype. V is TRBV6-5 and J is TRBJ2-2, with D unresolved. The CDR3 loop spans 15 amino acids. V was clipped by 6 bases and J by 6 bases, with 17 bases between them. In germline, CDR1 is MNHEY, CDR2 SVGAGI. CDR3 sequence: CASRPPTAAAGELFF. The CDR3 region has the DNA TGTGCCAGCAGACCTCCTACAGCCGCTGCCGGGGAGCTGTTTTTT.

CDR3 loop: CASSEVGTGSTDTQYF. The CDR3 region has the DNA TGTGCCAGCAGTGAGGTGGGGACCGGTAGCACAGATACGCAGTATTTT. This chain joins TRBV2 and TRBJ2-3; D may be TRBD1 or TRBD2 (5 bases each). Germline V gene lookup returns CDR1 SNHLY and CDR2 FYNNEI. V dropped 3 bases and J dropped 0 bases, with 13 bases sitting between them. CDR3 length: 16 residues.